These 30 T cell receptor beta chains were all obtained from the same sample, sequenced in a study of T cell changes during pregnancy in multiple sclerosis. Clones were sequenced by immunoSEQ multiplex PCR, and TCRdb holds only the in-frame ones, with some missing. Of around 38,000 clones listed, 92% are singletons. Sequences were derived from CD8+ T cells from peripheral blood mononuclear cells, sampled in the third trimester of pregnancy. These receptors all stem from a female donor with multiple sclerosis, enrolled in a pregnancy study.

In this sample, this clone turned up once. The rearrangement uses TRBV7-9 and TRBJ2-7, with 7 bases aligning to TRBD1. CDR1 is SEHNR, CDR2 FQNEAQ, per germline (reference sequence). This CDR3 has 15 amino acids. The V gene end was trimmed by 5 bases and the J gene end by 2 bases; junction bases not matched to a gene: 9. This chain's CDR3 is CASSGTGTETYEQYF. The CDR3, as DNA: TGTGCCAGCAGCGGTACCGGGACAGAGACCTACGAGCAGTACTTC.

This chain connects TRBV7-9 to TRBJ2-2; D uncertain. The ends were cut back, 4 bases at V and 6 bases at J, with 9 bases in the middle. The CDR3 sequence is 13 residues long. Germline V lookup: CDR1 SEHNR, CDR2 FQNEAQ (reference sequence). The CDR3 DNA follows: TGTGCCAGCAGCTCTCCCCCCGCCGGGGAGCTGTTTTTT. Its translation: CASSSPPAGELFF.

In its sample, this clone was seen once. The chain has TRBV19 and TRBJ1-1, with D unresolved. The CDR3 runs to 15 residues. Deletions cut 7 bases from V and 4 bases from J, with 19 bases between. From germline, CDR1 is LNHDA and CDR2 SQIVND (reference sequence). In DNA form, the CDR3 reads TGTGCCAGTACCAAAGTAACGGAGCTCAGCACTGAAGCTTTCTTT. Translated, it gives CASTKVTELSTEAFF.

The rearrangement joins TRBV6-1 to TRBJ2-1; D is perhaps TRBD2 (5 bases). The V gene's germline CDR1 is MNHNS and CDR2 SASEGT. CDR3 size: 15 residues. V was cut by 6 bases and J by 3 bases, with 15 bases left in between. The CDR3 DNA reads as TGTGCCAGCAGACTCCTTAGCGTCGGCTACAATGAGCAGTTCTTC. It is translated as CASRLLSVGYNEQFF.

The genes are TRBV27 and TRBJ1-4; a possible D gene is TRBD1 (5 bases). V was trimmed by 2 bases and J by 8 bases, leaving 12 bases between them. The germline gives CDR1 MNHEY, CDR2 SMNVEV (reference sequence). There are 14 residues in the CDR3. CDR3 region: CASSLARDGEKLFF. The CDR3 region has the DNA TGTGCCAGCAGTTTAGCCAGGGATGGCGAAAAACTGTTTTTT.

The CDR3 bases are TGTGCCAGCAGTTCGCCGGGACGGGGGGCGCATCAGCCCCAGCATTTT. Its translation: CASSSPGRGAHQPQHF. The chain links TRBV28 to TRBJ1-5; maybe TRBD1 (6 bases). From germline, CDR1 is MDHEN and CDR2 SYDVKM. V dropped 4 bases and J dropped 5 bases, with 18 bases sitting between them. This CDR3 has 16 residues.

A remark on this clone: A read error may account for a junction end that differs from germline. The chain has TRBV13 and TRBJ1-2; D possibly corresponds to TRBD1 (6 bases). Per germline, CDR1 PRHDT and CDR2 FYEKMQ (reference sequence). CDR3 size: 15 residues. The CDR3, as DNA: TGTGCCAGCAGCCTAGGGGGACAAACCCTCTATGGCTACACCTTC. This encodes CASSLGGQTLYGYTF.

The genes are TRBV27 and TRBJ2-5; D gene unclear. From germline, CDR1 is MNHEY and CDR2 SMNVEV (reference sequence). The CDR3 contains 13 residues. With 1 base removed from V and 5 bases from J, the gap between germline ends came to 8 bases. The CDR3 nucleotides are TGTGCCAGCAGTTTATTCTTTCTCGAGACCCAGTACTTC. This translates into CASSLFFLETQYF.

The chain combines TRBV5-4 with TRBJ1-1, with TRBD1 as a possible D gene (5 bases). From germline, CDR1 is SGHNT and CDR2 YYREEE (reference sequence). Trimming left V 2 bases short and J 1 base short, with 12 bases between. CDR3 length: 15 residues. The CDR3 DNA follows: TGTGCCAGCAGCTTATCCCCAACAGGGAACACTGAAGCTTTCTTT. Protein product: CASSLSPTGNTEAFF.

This chain joins TRBV30 and TRBJ1-4; no definite D call. The germline V and J ends were trimmed by 0 bases and 2 bases, with 13 bases remaining between them. Germline values: CDR1 GTSNPN, CDR2 SVGIG (reference sequence). The CDR3 contains 16 residues. The CDR3: CAWSVQLPYTNEKLFF. DNA for the CDR3: TGTGCCTGGAGTGTACAATTGCCGTATACTAATGAAAAACTGTTTTTT.

The chain joins TRBV7-9 to TRBJ2-1, with 7 nucleotides matching TRBD2. The V gene end was trimmed by 4 bases and the J gene end by 9 bases; junction bases not matched to a gene: 9. The V gene's germline CDR1 is SEHNR and CDR2 FQNEAQ (reference sequence). The length of the CDR3 is 14 residues. The CDR3 DNA is TGTGCCAGCAGCTCTCAGACTAGCATTCTTGAGCAGTTCTTC. It yields the protein CASSSQTSILEQFF. Complete variable domain (other parts from reference TRBV7-9 and TRBJ2-1): DTGVSQNPRHKITKRGQNVTFRCDPISEHNRLYWYRQTLGQGPEFLTYFQNEAQLEKSRLLSDRFSAERPKGSFSTLEIQRTEQGDSAMYLCASSSQTSILEQFFGPGTRLTVL.

V is TRBV19 and J is TRBJ2-1; 7 bases map to TRBD2. Germline loops: CDR1 LNHDA, CDR2 SQIVND (reference sequence). The CDR3 is 14 amino acids. The V gene end was trimmed by 1 base and the J gene end by 9 bases; junction bases not matched to a gene: 6. CDR3: CASSIGSLAAEQFF. As DNA, the CDR3 is TGTGCCAGTAGTATAGGTTCCCTAGCGGCTGAGCAGTTCTTC.

V is TRBV7-2 and J is TRBJ1-3; D is uncertain. The CDR3 runs to 19 residues. The ends were cut back, 4 bases at V and 0 bases at J, with 22 bases in the middle. CDR1 SGHTA and CDR2 FQGNSA come from the germline V gene. The CDR3 region is CASSSLTWRMWDSGNTIYF. The CDR3 bases are TGTGCCAGCAGCTCCCTTACTTGGAGGATGTGGGACTCTGGAAACACCATATATTTT.

The chain has TRBV15 and TRBJ1-5; TRBD1 aligns across 7 bases. The CDR3 totals 13 residues. The V and J ends lost 6 bases and 2 bases, in that order; junction bases with no gene match: 1. Germline V gene data show CDR1 as LNHNV and CDR2 as YYDKDF (reference sequence). CDR3 sequence (DNA): TGTGCCACCAGAGGACAGGGCAATCAGCCCCAGCATTTT. Protein: CATRGQGNQPQHF.

The V call is TRBV27, the J call TRBJ2-7, with a tentative D call TRBD2 (6 bases). Germline CDR1 MNHEY, CDR2 SMNVEV (reference sequence). The CDR3 covers 14 residues. V was cut by 2 bases and J by 2 bases, with 10 bases left in between. DNA for the CDR3: TGTGCCAGCAGTTTACGCGGGAATGCCTACGAGCAGTACTTC. Amino acids: CASSLRGNAYEQYF.

This clone was observed a single time. The chain couples TRBV6-5 to TRBJ2-1, with 9 positions matching TRBD1. In germline, CDR1 is MNHEY, CDR2 SVGAGI. CDR3 length: 15 residues. With V trimmed by 5 bases and J by 4 bases, 6 bases remained unmatched. CDR3: CASSLRQGVYNEQFF. CDR3 bases: TGTGCCAGCAGTCTCCGACAGGGGGTTTACAATGAGCAGTTCTTC.

The chain is built from TRBV4-2 and TRBJ2-1, with a weak D call TRBD2 (5 bases). With 0 bases removed from V and 3 bases from J, the gap between germline ends came to 12 bases. Germline assignment: CDR1 LGHNA and CDR2 YNFKEQ. CDR3 length: 16 amino acids. This CDR3 is CASSQDPGGSYNEQFF. CDR3 nucleotides: TGTGCCAGCAGCCAAGATCCTGGTGGGAGCTACAATGAGCAGTTCTTC.

The V gene is TRBV27, the J gene TRBJ2-5, with 8 nucleotides matching TRBD1. The CDR3 runs 14 residues. V dropped 6 bases and J dropped 5; count of bases not matched to a gene: 8. Germline V gives CDR1 MNHEY, CDR2 SMNVEV (reference sequence). The CDR3, as DNA: TGTGCCAGCAGCCTCCAGGGGGCCGGGGAGACCCAGTACTTC. It is translated as CASSLQGAGETQYF.

The rearrangement uses TRBV10-2 and TRBJ2-7; 7 bases align to TRBD2. Germline values: CDR1 WSHSY, CDR2 SAAADI. The CDR3 has 15 residues. Germline trimming cut 2 bases from V and 5 bases from J; bases unmatched to any gene: 9. Here the CDR3 reads CASSEARELAHEQYF. The DNA of the CDR3 is TGCGCCAGCAGTGAGGCGCGGGAGCTTGCCCACGAGCAGTACTTC.

The rearrangement joins TRBV10-3 to TRBJ2-1; D call uncertain. Germline V gene data show CDR1 as ENHRY and CDR2 as SYGVKD. This CDR3 is 14 amino acids long. Trimming removed 10 bases from V and 5 bases from J, with 18 bases in between. The CDR3 DNA is TGTGCCACCTGCTTGGCAGAGCAGGACAATGAGCAGTTCTTC. Translating gives CATCLAEQDNEQFF.

The chain joins TRBV6-5 to TRBJ2-2; D is possibly TRBD2 (6 bases). Germline CDR1 reads MNHEY; CDR2 reads SVGAGI. Trimming took off 0 bases at V and 4 bases at J, with 6 bases between the two ends. The CDR3 runs to 14 residues. The CDR3 is CASSYSTSTGELFF. The CDR3 DNA follows: TGTGCCAGCAGTTACTCGACTAGCACCGGGGAGCTGTTTTTT.

The chain uses TRBV19 and TRBJ1-1; D is perhaps TRBD1 (5 bases). Trimming took off 10 bases at V and 4 bases at J, with 16 bases between the two ends. The germline V gene has CDR1 LNHDA and CDR2 SQIVND (reference sequence). The CDR3 spans 13 residues. The CDR3 DNA sequence: TGTGCCACCTGGGGGGGTTGGGTCACTGAAGCTTTCTTT. Translated, it gives CATWGGWVTEAFF. Full variable domain (rest looked up from reference TRBV19 and TRBJ1-1): DGGITQSPKYLFRKEGQNVTLSCEQNLNHDAMYWYRQDPGQGLRLIYYSQIVNDFQKGDIAEGYSVSREKKESFPLTVTSAQKNPTAFYLCATWGGWVTEAFFGQGTRLTVV.

In its sample, this clone was seen once. The rearrangement joins TRBV11-1 to TRBJ2-5, with D possibly TRBD1 on 5 matching bases. There are 13 residues in the CDR3. Germline V gives CDR1 SGHAT, CDR2 FQDESV (reference sequence). Trimming removed 7 bases from V and 0 bases from J, with 9 bases in between. The CDR3 reads CASTPGNQETQYF. In DNA form, the CDR3 reads TGTGCCAGCACTCCAGGGAACCAAGAGACCCAGTACTTC.

The chain employs TRBV7-2 and TRBJ2-3; the D is unclear. CDR3 length: 13 amino acids. Germline V lookup: CDR1 SGHTA, CDR2 FQGNSA. V lost 6 bases and J lost 2, with 9 bases in between. The DNA of the CDR3 is TGTGCCAGCAGAGAAAGCTCCACAGATACGCAGTATTTT. Amino acid sequence: CASRESSTDTQYF.

This chain joins TRBV5-8 and TRBJ1-1; 7 bases agree with TRBD1. After removal of 2 bases from V and 3 bases from J, the junction contained 4 bases not matched to a gene. CDR1 is SGHTS and CDR2 is YDEGEE in the germline V gene. This CDR3 contains 14 residues. The CDR3: CASSFRGEDTEAFF. DNA for the CDR3: TGTGCCAGCAGCTTCAGGGGGGAGGACACTGAAGCTTTCTTT. Full variable domain (remainder filled in from reference TRBV5-8 and TRBJ1-1): EAGVTQSPTHLIKTRGQQATLRCSPISGHTSVYWYQQALGLGLQFLLWYDEGEERNRGNFPPRFSGRQFPNYSSELNVNALELEDSALYLCASSFRGEDTEAFFGQGTRLTVV.

Remarks on this clone: This same CDR3 is encoded by further DNA sequences in the sample. This sequence joins TRBV27 and TRBJ2-1, with 11 positions matching TRBD2. Trimming cost V 3 bases and J 4 bases; bases outside gene matches: 5. The CDR3 has 16 residues. The germline V gene encodes CDR1 MNHEY and CDR2 SMNVEV (reference sequence). This CDR3 is CASSLSGTSGYNEQFF. In nucleotides, the CDR3 is TGTGCCAGCAGTTTGTCCGGGACTAGCGGATACAATGAGCAGTTCTTC.

The CDR3 DNA reads TGCGCCAGCAGCCAAGTTATAGAAGAGACCCAGTACTTC. This sequence encodes CASSQVIEETQYF. The genes are TRBV4-3 and TRBJ2-5; D remains ambiguous. The CDR3 has 13 amino acids. Germline lookup yields CDR1 LGHNA and CDR2 YSLEER. V shed 1 base and J shed 3 bases, with 6 bases lying between them.

The CDR3 bases are TGTGCCTGGAGTGGGACAGGGAGAAGCTCCTACGAGCAGTACTTC. It is translated as CAWSGTGRSSYEQYF. The rearrangement links TRBV30 to TRBJ2-7; 8 bases align to TRBD1. The CDR3 is made up of 15 amino acids. V dropped 1 base and J dropped 0; count of bases not matched to a gene: 5. The germline CDR1 and CDR2 sequences are GTSNPN and SVGIG (reference sequence).

The V call is TRBV27, the J call TRBJ1-2, with TRBD1 as a possible D gene (5 bases). CDR1 and CDR2 (germline): MNHEY, SMNVEV (reference sequence). V was clipped by 5 bases and J by 2 bases, with 18 bases between them. This CDR3 spans 16 amino acids. The CDR3 DNA reads TGTGCCAGCAGTAAAAACAAGGGGCACCCGAACTATGGCTACACCTTC. The encoded protein is CASSKNKGHPNYGYTF.

The gene calls are TRBV6-5 and TRBJ2-2; the D gene is possibly TRBD1 (6 bases). Germline V gene lookup returns CDR1 MNHEY and CDR2 SVGAGI. V gave up 4 bases and J gave up 7 bases, with 13 bases separating them. The length of the CDR3 is 14 residues. In DNA, the CDR3 is TGTGCCAGCAGTTTACGACAGGTTGGCGGGGAGCTGTTTTTT. It yields the protein CASSLRQVGGELFF.